The subject of this entry is one T cell receptor (beta chain). V trimming: 6 bases; J trimming: 2 bases; junction bases outside the gene matches: 3. The CDR3 contains 14 residues. Germline V gene sequence: CDR1 MNHNY, CDR2 SVGAGI (reference sequence). The data originate from a study of blood T cell repertoires in COVID-19. Study-level information: COVID-19 samples from acute and convalescent phases originated in the United States, Italy and Spain.

Original analysis: Quantification of nucleated cells was approximated via reference gene primer amplification. Only in-frame clones appear in the TCRdb table, and some are missing; sequencing was by immunoSEQ multiplex PCR. V, J and clone size reflect that table, while D and trimming were determined from the DNA. The table shows 15,000 to 20,000 clones, with 81% occurring only once. The TCR was taken from a man between 35 and 55 years old with active or convalescent COVID-19. The chain couples TRBV6-6 to TRBJ2-3; TRBD2 matches 9 bases. The source material was peripheral blood. CDR3 region: CASRLAGATDTQYF. CDR3 in DNA: TGTGCCAGCAGGTTAGCGGGGGCCACAGATACGCAGTATTTT.